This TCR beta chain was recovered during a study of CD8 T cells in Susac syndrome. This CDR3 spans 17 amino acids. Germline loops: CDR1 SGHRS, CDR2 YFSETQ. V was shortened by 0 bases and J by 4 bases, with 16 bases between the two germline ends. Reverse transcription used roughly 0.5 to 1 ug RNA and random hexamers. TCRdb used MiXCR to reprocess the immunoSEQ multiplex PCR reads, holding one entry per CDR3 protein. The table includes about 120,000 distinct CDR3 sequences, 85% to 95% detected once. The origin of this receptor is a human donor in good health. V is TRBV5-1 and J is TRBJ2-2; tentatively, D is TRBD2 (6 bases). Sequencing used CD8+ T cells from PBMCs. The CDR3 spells CASSLGGNTPGTGELFF. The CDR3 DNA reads TGCGCCAGCAGCTTGGGCGGGAACACCCCGGGCACCGGGGAGCTGTTTTTT.